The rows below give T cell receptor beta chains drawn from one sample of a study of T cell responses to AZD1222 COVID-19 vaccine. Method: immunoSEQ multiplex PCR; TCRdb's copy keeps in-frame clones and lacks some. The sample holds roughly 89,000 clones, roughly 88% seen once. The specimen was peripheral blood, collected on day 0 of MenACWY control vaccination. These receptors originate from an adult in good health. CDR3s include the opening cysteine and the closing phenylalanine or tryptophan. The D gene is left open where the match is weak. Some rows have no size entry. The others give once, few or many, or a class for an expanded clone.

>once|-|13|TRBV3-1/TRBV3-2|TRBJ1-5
TGTGCCAGCAGCCAAGACCGGGGACAGCCCCAGCATTTT
CASSQDRGQPQHF
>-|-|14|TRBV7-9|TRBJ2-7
TGTGCCAGCAGCTTAGTGGGGGGTACCTACGAGCAGTACTTC
CASSLVGGTYEQYF
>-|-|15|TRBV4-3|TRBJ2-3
TGCGCCAGCAGCCCTGGGACTGTCAGCACAGATACGCAGTATTTT
CASSPGTVSTDTQYF
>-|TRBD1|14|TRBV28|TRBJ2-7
TGTGCCAGCAGTTTAACAGGGGGCTCCTACGAGCAGTACTTC
CASSLTGGSYEQYF
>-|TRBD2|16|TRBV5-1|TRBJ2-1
TGCGCCAGCAGCTTTAACCGGGACTACTCAGGGTATGAGCAGTTCTTC
CASSFNRDYSGYEQFF
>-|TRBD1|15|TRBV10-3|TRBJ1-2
TGTGCCATCAACCACGGACAGGAGCCCAACTATGGCTACACCTTC
CAINHGQEPNYGYTF
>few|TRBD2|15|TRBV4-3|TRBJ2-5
TGCGCCAGCAGCCCGTCCGGGACTAGACGGGAGACCCAGTACTTC
CASSPSGTRRETQYF
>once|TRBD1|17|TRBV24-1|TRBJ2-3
TGTGCCACCAGTGATTTTAGCAGGGGGCCTACCACAGATACGCAGTATTTT
CATSDFSRGPTTDTQYF
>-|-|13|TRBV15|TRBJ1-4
TGTGCCACCAGCAGCCCGGGGCGTGAAAAACTGTTTTTT
CATSSPGREKLFF
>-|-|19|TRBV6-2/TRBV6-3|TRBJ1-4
TGTGCCAGCAGTTACTCATCCATAAGGTTTCGGCCAACTAATGAAAAACTGTTTTTT
CASSYSSIRFRPTNEKLFF
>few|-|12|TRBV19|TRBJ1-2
TGTGCCAGTAGTCCTGACAGTCAGGGCTACACCTTC
CASSPDSQGYTF
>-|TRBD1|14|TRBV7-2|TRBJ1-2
TGTGCCAGCAGCCCTGAGGGGACAGGGTATGGCTACACCTTC
CASSPEGTGYGYTF
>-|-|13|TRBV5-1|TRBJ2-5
TGCGCCAGCAGCTTGCTCGTCCAAGAGACCCAGTACTTC
CASSLLVQETQYF
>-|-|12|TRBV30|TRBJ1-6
TGTGCCTGGAGTATAACGAAGTCACCCCTCCACTTT
CAWSITKSPLHF
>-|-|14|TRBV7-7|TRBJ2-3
TGTGCCAGCAGCTATAGCGCTAGCACAGATACGCAGTATTTT
CASSYSASTDTQYF
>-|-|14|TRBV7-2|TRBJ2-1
TGTGCCAGCACGTCATTCCTATTGGGGTCCCAGCAGTTCTTC
CASTSFLLGSQQFF
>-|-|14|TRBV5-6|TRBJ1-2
TGTGCCAGCAGCTTGGTAGACGGGAACTATGGCTACACCTTC
CASSLVDGNYGYTF
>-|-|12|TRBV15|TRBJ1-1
TGTGCCACCAGCACTGGGACCATTGAAGCTTTCTTT
CATSTGTIEAFF
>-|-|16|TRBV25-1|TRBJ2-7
TGTGCCAGCAGTGAATTCCCCCCTAGAACATTCGGCGAGCAGTACTTC
CASSEFPPRTFGEQYF
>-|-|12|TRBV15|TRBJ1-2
TGTGCCACCAGCAGAGATGCTGTCGGCTACACCTTC
CATSRDAVGYTF
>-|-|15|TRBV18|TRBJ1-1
TGTGCCAGCTCACCCAATGACCCGGGGGGAACTGAAGCTTTCTTT
CASSPNDPGGTEAFF
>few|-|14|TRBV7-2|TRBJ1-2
TGTGCCAGCAGATTAGTAGTTCAGGGGTCTGGCTACACCTTC
CASRLVVQGSGYTF